This T cell receptor (beta chain) was profiled in a study of cytomegalovirus exposure and HLA in healthy donors. Only one count was recorded for this clone. CDR3 size: 11 residues. Per germline, CDR1 SEHNR and CDR2 FQNEAQ (reference sequence). The V gene lost 5 bases and the J gene lost 2 bases, with 3 bases spanning the gap. Vbeta (60) and Jbeta (13) primers were used in the PCR. Libraries were prepared by immunoSEQ multiplex PCR; TCRdb keeps only in-frame clonotypes and omits some of them. The sample lists tens of thousands of clones, 75% to 80% occurring once. The chain couples TRBV7-9 to TRBJ2-5, with D hard to call. The TCR comes from a man aged 40-55 years in good health and CMV-seronegative. Specimen: PBMCs. CDR3 protein: CASSVQETQYF. DNA of the CDR3: TGTGCCAGCAGCGTACAAGAGACCCAGTACTTC.